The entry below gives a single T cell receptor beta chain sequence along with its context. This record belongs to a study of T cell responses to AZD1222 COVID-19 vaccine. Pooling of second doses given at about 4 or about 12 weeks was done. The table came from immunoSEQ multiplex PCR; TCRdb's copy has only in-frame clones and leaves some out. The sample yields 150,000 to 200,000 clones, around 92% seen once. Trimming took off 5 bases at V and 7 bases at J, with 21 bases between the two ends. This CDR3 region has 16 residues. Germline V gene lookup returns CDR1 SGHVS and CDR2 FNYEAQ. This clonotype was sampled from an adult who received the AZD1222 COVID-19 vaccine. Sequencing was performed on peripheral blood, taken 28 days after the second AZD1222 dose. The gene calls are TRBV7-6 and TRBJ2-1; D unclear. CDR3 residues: CASSPSPGPAPNEQFF. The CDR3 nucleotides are TGTGCCAGCAGCCCCTCGCCGGGTCCCGCCCCAAATGAGCAGTTCTTC.